The 4 T cell receptor beta chains in this list originate from one sample, sequenced in a study of T cell repertoires in cytomegalovirus infection. These receptors' antigens are unknown. TCRdb reanalysed the reads using MiXCR and keeps one entry per CDR3 protein. The repertoire holds just over 450,000 distinct CDR3 sequences, about 42% seen once, with just under 45% in the top ten. Specimen: cultured PBMCs, collected from culture after CMV antigen stimulation. The origin of the receptors is a human donor in good health (CMV status not recorded). Some clones in this sample may be carry-over from other donors' samples.

This clonotype turned up a few times. The chain is built from TRBV7-2 and TRBJ2-1; D ambiguous. The germline gives CDR1 SGHTA, CDR2 FQGNSA. V lost 2 bases and J lost 0, with 11 bases in between. The CDR3 loop spans 16 amino acids. The CDR3: CASSLFSVSSYNEQFF. CDR3 in DNA: TGTGCCAGCAGCTTATTCTCAGTCTCCTCCTACAATGAGCAGTTCTTC.

The gene calls are TRBV15 and TRBJ2-7; 9 bases are a match to TRBD2. The CDR3 is 19 amino acids. Unmatched junction bases numbered 16, after V lost 0 bases and J lost 4 bases. In germline, CDR1 is LNHNV, CDR2 YYDKDF (reference sequence). The CDR3 nucleotides read TGTGCCACCAGCAGAGATCGGCCCCGCGCTAGCGGGGAGGGTTACGAGCAGTACTTC. Translation: CATSRDRPRASGEGYEQYF.

This chain uses TRBV6-2 or TRBV6-3 with TRBJ2-7; no clear D gene. This CDR3 is 14 amino acids long. Germline V CDR1 and CDR2: MNHEY, SVGEGT. The V and J ends lost 7 bases and 2 bases respectively, with 15 bases between them. CDR3 nucleotide sequence: TGTGCCAGCACCGCAACCGTAAGACCCTACGAGCAGTACTTC. Protein sequence: CASTATVRPYEQYF.

The rearrangement links TRBV20-1 to TRBJ1-5; perhaps TRBD1 as D (5 bases). Germline V gene sequence: CDR1 DFQATT, CDR2 SNEGSKA (reference sequence). V lost 3 bases, J lost 3 bases, and 9 bases lay in between. The CDR3 is 13 amino acids. The CDR3, as DNA: TGCAGTGCTAGGTTCGGGGCCAATCAGCCCCAGCATTTT. This encodes CSARFGANQPQHF.